This entry describes one T cell receptor (beta chain). Antigen specificity is unknown. This entry belongs to a study of cytomegalovirus exposure and HLA in healthy donors. Study-level information: HLA-typed donors were the source of 83 million or so unique TCRs held in an early data release.

Unrecorded immune exposure was likely among donors, who were nominally healthy when sampled. Trimming removed 1 base from V and 0 bases from J; junction bases left unmatched: 5. The CDR3 runs 17 residues. Germline V gene sequence: CDR1 MGHRA, CDR2 YSYEKL. It was with 60 Vbeta and 13 Jbeta primers that the PCR ran. The method was immunoSEQ multiplex PCR; TCRdb's version includes in-frame clones alone and lacks a portion of them. In total, the table holds around 75,000 clones. The study's findings and limits: High specificity and sensitivity for cytomegalovirus status were reported for the classifier. The authors confirmed in vitro that a few CMV-associated chains were specific for CMV antigens.

Specimen: PBMCs. This receptor was taken from a man aged 35 to 55 in good health and CMV-seronegative. The gene calls are TRBV4-1 and TRBJ2-2, with TRBD2 matching 7 bases. The CDR3 sequence: CASSQVGRGPNTGELFF. The CDR3 DNA sequence: TGCGCCAGCAGCCAAGTGGGGAGGGGACCGAACACCGGGGAGCTGTTTTTT.